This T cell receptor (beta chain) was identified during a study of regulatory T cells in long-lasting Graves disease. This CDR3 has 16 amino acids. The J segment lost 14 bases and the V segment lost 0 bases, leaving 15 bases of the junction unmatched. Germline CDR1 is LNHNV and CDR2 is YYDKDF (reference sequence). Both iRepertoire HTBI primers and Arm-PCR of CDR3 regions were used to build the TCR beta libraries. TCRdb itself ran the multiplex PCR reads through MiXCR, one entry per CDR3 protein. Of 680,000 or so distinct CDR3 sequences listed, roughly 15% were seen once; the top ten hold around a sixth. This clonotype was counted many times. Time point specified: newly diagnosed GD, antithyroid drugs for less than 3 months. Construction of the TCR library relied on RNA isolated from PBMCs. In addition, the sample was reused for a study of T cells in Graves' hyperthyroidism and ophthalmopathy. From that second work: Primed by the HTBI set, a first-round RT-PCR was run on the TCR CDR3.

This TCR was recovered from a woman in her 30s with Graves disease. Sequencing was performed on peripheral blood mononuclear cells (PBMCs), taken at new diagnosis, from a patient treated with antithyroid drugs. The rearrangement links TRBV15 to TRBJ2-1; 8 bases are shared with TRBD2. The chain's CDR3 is CATSRDSLGLAQDEFF. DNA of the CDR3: TGTGCCACCAGCAGAGATTCCCTTGGACTAGCCCAGGACGAGTTCTTC.